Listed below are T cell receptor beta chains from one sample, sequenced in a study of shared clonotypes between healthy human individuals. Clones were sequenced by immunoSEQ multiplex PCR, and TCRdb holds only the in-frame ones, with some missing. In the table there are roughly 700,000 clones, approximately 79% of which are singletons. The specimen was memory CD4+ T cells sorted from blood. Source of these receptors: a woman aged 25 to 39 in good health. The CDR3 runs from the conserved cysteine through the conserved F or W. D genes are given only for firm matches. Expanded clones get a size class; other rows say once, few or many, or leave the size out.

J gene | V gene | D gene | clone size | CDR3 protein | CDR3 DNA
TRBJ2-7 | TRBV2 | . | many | CASSVLPYEQYF | TGTGCCAGCAGTGTTTTACCCTACGAGCAGTACTTC
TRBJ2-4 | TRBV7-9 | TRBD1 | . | CASSTRDRENIQYF | TGTGCCAGCAGCACCAGGGACAGGGAAAACATTCAGTACTTC
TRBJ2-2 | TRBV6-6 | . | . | CASSLRTGLGELFF | TGTGCCAGCAGTCTACGGACGGGGCTAGGGGAGCTGTTTTTT
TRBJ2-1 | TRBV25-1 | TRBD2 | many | CASSHGTSRYNEQFF | TGTGCCAGCAGTCACGGGACTAGCAGATACAATGAGCAGTTCTTC
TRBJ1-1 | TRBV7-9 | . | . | CASSWAGVTEAFF | TGTGCCAGCAGCTGGGCAGGGGTCACTGAAGCTTTCTTT
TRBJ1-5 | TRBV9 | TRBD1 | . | CASSTTGDYQPQHF | TGTGCCAGCAGCACCACAGGGGATTATCAGCCCCAGCATTTT
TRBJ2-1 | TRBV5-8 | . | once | CASSLLLTTDRRDNEQFF | TGTGCCAGCAGCCTACTCCTGACGACTGATAGGAGGGACAATGAGCAGTTCTTC
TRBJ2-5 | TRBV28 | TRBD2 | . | CASSLGTSGRGETQYF | TGTGCCAGCAGTTTAGGAACTAGCGGGAGAGGAGAGACCCAGTACTTC
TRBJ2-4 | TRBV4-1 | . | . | CASSQGGLAKNIQYF | TGCGCCAGCAGCCAAGGTGGCTTGGCCAAAAACATTCAGTACTTC
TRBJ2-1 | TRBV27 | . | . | CASSLSGREQFF | TGTGCCAGCAGTTTATCTGGTCGGGAGCAGTTCTTC